A selection of T cell receptor beta chains follows, all from one sample in a study of T cells in Graves' hyperthyroidism and ophthalmopathy. Using its own MiXCR run on the multiplex PCR reads, TCRdb lists one record per CDR3 protein. Of roughly 500,000 distinct CDR3 sequences listed, roughly 15% were seen once; the top ten hold about 29%. The sample was blood. These receptors came from a woman in her twenties or thirties with Graves' ophthalmopathy. CDR3s include the opening cysteine and the closing phenylalanine or tryptophan. A D gene is named only where the DNA matches it firmly. Not every row has a clone size; where given, it reads once, few, many or a size class.

clone_size: .
v_call: TRBV11-2
d_call: TRBD2
j_call: TRBJ2-1
cdr3_aa: CASSLGAGRLNEQFF
cdr3_nt: TGTGCCAGCAGCTTAGGAGCGGGAAGGCTTAATGAGCAGTTCTTC

clone_size: .
v_call: TRBV28
d_call: TRBD2
j_call: TRBJ2-5
cdr3_aa: CASRLMDSGNGETQYF
cdr3_nt: TGTGCCAGCAGGCTCATGGATAGCGGGAATGGAGAGACCCAGTACTTC

clone_size: .
v_call: TRBV30
d_call: .
j_call: TRBJ2-2
cdr3_aa: CAWRENTGELFF
cdr3_nt: TGTGCCTGGAGGGAAAACACCGGGGAGCTGTTTTTT

clone_size: few
v_call: TRBV6-2/TRBV6-3
d_call: TRBD2
j_call: TRBJ2-7
cdr3_aa: CAIRPAGRAIEQYF
cdr3_nt: TGTGCCATTAGGCCAGCGGGGAGAGCGATCGAGCAGTACTTC

clone_size: few
v_call: TRBV7-3
d_call: .
j_call: TRBJ2-5
cdr3_aa: CASSLTSGPPQETQYF
cdr3_nt: TGTGCCAGCAGCTTAACCAGCGGGCCCCCCCAAGAGACCCAGTACTTC

clone_size: many
v_call: TRBV28
d_call: .
j_call: TRBJ2-7
cdr3_aa: CASGGSGNEQYF
cdr3_nt: TGTGCCAGCGGGGGATCCGGTAACGAGCAGTACTTC

clone_size: few
v_call: TRBV7-9
d_call: .
j_call: TRBJ2-7
cdr3_aa: CASSIRAASSYEQYF
cdr3_nt: TGTGCCAGCAGCATCCGGGCCGCTTCTTCCTACGAGCAGTACTTC

clone_size: few
v_call: TRBV10-3
d_call: TRBD2
j_call: TRBJ2-7
cdr3_aa: CAISEKTSGHYEQYF
cdr3_nt: TGTGCCATCAGTGAGAAGACTAGCGGCCATTACGAGCAGTACTTC

clone_size: many
v_call: TRBV3-1
d_call: TRBD1
j_call: TRBJ2-5
cdr3_aa: CASSQDRDSQETQYF
cdr3_nt: TGTGCCAGCAGCCAGGACAGGGACTCCCAAGAGACCCAGTACTTC

clone_size: .
v_call: TRBV20-1
d_call: TRBD2
j_call: TRBJ2-7
cdr3_aa: CSAIVAGNYEQYF
cdr3_nt: TGCAGTGCTATTGTAGCGGGTAACTACGAGCAGTACTTC

clone_size: few
v_call: TRBV10-2
d_call: .
j_call: TRBJ2-1
cdr3_aa: CASSGIMSVPYNEQFF
cdr3_nt: TGCGCCAGCAGTGGGATTATGAGCGTCCCCTACAATGAGCAGTTCTTC

clone_size: many
v_call: TRBV28
d_call: .
j_call: TRBJ2-5
cdr3_aa: CASSFEGVWETQYF
cdr3_nt: TGTGCCAGCAGTTTCGAGGGGGTGTGGGAGACCCAGTACTTC

clone_size: many
v_call: TRBV20-1
d_call: .
j_call: TRBJ1-6
cdr3_aa: CSARPGAVVSPLHF
cdr3_nt: TGCAGTGCTAGGCCCGGAGCGGTGGTCTCACCCCTCCACTTT

clone_size: many
v_call: TRBV3-1
d_call: .
j_call: TRBJ1-4
cdr3_aa: CASSQLGNEKLFF
cdr3_nt: TGTGCCAGCAGCCAATTAGGGAATGAAAAACTGTTTTTT